These 10 T cell receptor beta chains were all obtained from the same sample, sequenced in a study of blood T cell repertoires in COVID-19 (dated by TCRdb to about 2020). The library came from the immunoSEQ multiplex PCR assay. TCRdb took this table from immuneACCESS and kept in-frame rearrangements with V and J called. Such tables lack part of the clones; where checked against another copy, unresolved V genes explain under half of the gap, and the rest is unexplained. Across this sample there are more than 200,000 clones, with 82% seen only once. Jointly, the top ten make up under 5.5% of the sample. The sequenced material came from peripheral blood. The receptors here all came from a woman of 80 years or more with active or convalescent COVID-19.

CDR3 coding DNA: TGTGCCAGTAGTTCCGCGGGGGTAGGAGAGACCCAGTACTTC. This gives the protein CASSSAGVGETQYF. This chain joins TRBV19 and TRBJ2-5; TRBD2 matches at 7 bases. Germline values: CDR1 LNHDA, CDR2 SQIVND (reference sequence). Trimming took 5 bases from V and 4 from J; bases not matched to a gene: 7. There are 14 residues in the CDR3.

The chain carries TRBV6-1 and TRBJ2-2; 8 bases map to TRBD1. The V and J ends lost 6 bases and 1 base, in that order; junction bases with no gene match: 10. Germline V CDR1 and CDR2: MNHNS, SASEGT. The CDR3 has 17 amino acids. CDR3 protein: CASREKAGQGNTGELFF. CDR3 in DNA: TGTGCCAGCAGAGAAAAGGCAGGACAGGGGAACACCGGGGAGCTGTTTTTT.

This rearrangement joins TRBV30 to TRBJ1-1; D not resolved. Trimming took 0 bases from V and 1 from J, leaving 9 bases between them. Looked up from germline, CDR1 is GTSNPN and CDR2 is SVGIG (reference sequence). The length of the CDR3 is 14 residues. The CDR3 region has the DNA TGTGCCTGGAGTGTAAAAGGCGGGAACACTGAAGCTTTCTTT. It codes for CAWSVKGGNTEAFF.

CDR3 amino acids: CASSQEGLLAGPGDTQYF. CDR3 nucleotide sequence: TGCGCCAGCAGCCAAGAAGGTCTTCTAGCGGGGCCCGGAGATACGCAGTATTTT. The chain couples TRBV4-1 to TRBJ2-3, with TRBD2 matching over 9 bases. V was clipped by 0 bases and J by 5 bases; unmatched bases: 12. The CDR3 is made up of 18 amino acids. CDR1 is MGHRA, CDR2 YSYEKL, per germline.

The CDR3 sequence: CASSLTDWGYTF. The CDR3 DNA follows: TGCGCCAGCAGCTTAACAGATTGGGGCTACACCTTC. The chain carries TRBV5-1 and TRBJ1-2; no clear D. V lost 2 bases and J 8 bases, leaving 10 bases between the germline ends. Germline lookup yields CDR1 SGHRS and CDR2 YFSETQ. This CDR3 is built from 12 residues.

The chain links TRBV5-5 to TRBJ1-2, with 8 bases matching TRBD1. Per germline, CDR1 SGHKS and CDR2 YYEKEE (reference sequence). The length of the CDR3 is 14 residues. V gave up 3 bases and J gave up 5 bases; unmatched junction bases: 6. The CDR3 DNA reads as TGTGCCAGCAGCTCTGACCGACAGGGGTATGGCTACACCTTC. It codes for CASSSDRQGYGYTF.

The chain links TRBV7-2 to TRBJ2-1; 11 nucleotides agree with TRBD2. The CDR3 extends over 16 amino acids. In germline, CDR1 is SGHTA, CDR2 FQGNSA. The ends lost 0 bases at V and 5 bases at J; junction bases unmatched: 3. The CDR3 bases are TGTGCCAGCAGCTTAGCCGGACTAGCGGGTAACAATGAGCAGTTCTTC. As protein: CASSLAGLAGNNEQFF.

This chain links TRBV9 with TRBJ1-2, with D possibly TRBD1 on 5 matching bases. V was trimmed by 0 bases and J by 5 bases, leaving 17 bases between them. The germline CDR1 and CDR2 sequences are SGDLS and YYNGEE. The CDR3 is 16 residues long. The CDR3 coding sequence is TGTGCCAGCAGCGTAGGGTCCAGTCCGGGGGGATATGGCTACACCTTC. Translation gives CASSVGSSPGGYGYTF.

The chain links TRBV30 to TRBJ1-1, with a tentative D call TRBD1 (5 bases). Looked up from germline, CDR1 is GTSNPN and CDR2 is SVGIG (reference sequence). V was shortened by 7 bases and J by 1 base, with 13 bases between the two germline ends. The CDR3 is 13 amino acids. CDR3 loop: CASYATGNTEAFF. DNA for the CDR3: TGTGCCTCCTATGCCACAGGGAACACTGAAGCTTTCTTT.

This chain links TRBV25-1 with TRBJ2-1; TRBD1 matches at 8 bases. J gave up 8 bases and V 1 base, and 7 bases lay outside the gene matches. The CDR3 covers 15 residues. Germline V lookup: CDR1 MGHDK, CDR2 SYGVNS. This CDR3 is CASSELRQGADEQFF. Written as DNA, the CDR3 is TGTGCCAGCAGTGAATTGCGGCAGGGGGCCGATGAGCAGTTCTTC.